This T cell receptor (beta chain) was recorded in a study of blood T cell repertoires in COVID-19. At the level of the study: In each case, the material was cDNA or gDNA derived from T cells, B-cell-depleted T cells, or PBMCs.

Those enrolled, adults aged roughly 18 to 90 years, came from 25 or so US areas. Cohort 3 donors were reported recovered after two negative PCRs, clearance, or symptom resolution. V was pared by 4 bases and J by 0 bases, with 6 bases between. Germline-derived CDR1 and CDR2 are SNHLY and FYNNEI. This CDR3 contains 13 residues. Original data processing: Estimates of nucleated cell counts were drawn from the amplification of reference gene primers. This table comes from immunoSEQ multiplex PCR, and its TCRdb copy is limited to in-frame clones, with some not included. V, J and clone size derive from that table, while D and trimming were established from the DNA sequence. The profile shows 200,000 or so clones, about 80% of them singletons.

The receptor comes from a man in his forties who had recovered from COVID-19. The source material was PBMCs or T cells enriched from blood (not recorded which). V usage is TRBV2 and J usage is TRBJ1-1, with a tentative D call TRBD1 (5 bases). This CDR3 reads CASSAGLNTEAFF. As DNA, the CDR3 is TGTGCCAGCAGTGCAGGGCTGAACACTGAAGCTTTCTTT.